This is a list of T cell receptor beta chains from one sample in a study of blood T cell repertoires in COVID-19. Data came from immunoSEQ multiplex PCR; TCRdb stores just in-frame clones and leaves some out. The sample lists under 150,000 clones; roughly 79% were seen once. Source material: PBMCs or T cells enriched from blood (not recorded which). Every receptor here comes from a woman between 45 and 60 years old who had recovered from COVID-19. The CDR3 runs from the conserved cysteine through the conserved F or W. Fields, in order: clone size, CDR3 length, D gene, J gene, V gene, CDR3 protein, CDR3 DNA. A D gene is named only where the DNA matches it firmly. Part of the rows lack a size; the others show once, few, many or a class for expanded clones.

NA | 19 | TRBD2 | TRBJ2-3 | TRBV29-1 | CSVPRGTGGTGTGTDTQYF | TGCAGCGTCCCCCGGGGGACGGGGGGAACGGGTACCGGCACAGATACGCAGTATTTT
NA | 11 | NA | TRBJ2-1 | TRBV27 | CASSLGNEQFF | TGTGCCAGCAGCCTAGGAAATGAGCAGTTCTTC
NA | 17 | NA | TRBJ1-3 | TRBV28 | CATRTAQGEGIGNTIYF | TGTGCCACACGAACCGCACAGGGCGAAGGGATTGGAAACACCATATATTTT
NA | 15 | TRBD1 | TRBJ2-3 | TRBV4-1 | CASSPRDRAGDTQYF | TGCGCCAGCAGCCCCCGGGACAGGGCGGGAGATACGCAGTATTTT
NA | 14 | NA | TRBJ2-7 | TRBV19 | CASSITQGRSEQYF | TGTGCCAGTAGTATAACACAGGGTAGGTCCGAGCAGTACTTC
NA | 16 | NA | TRBJ1-6 | TRBV9 | CASSAYAGRVDSPLHF | TGTGCCAGCAGCGCCTACGCAGGCAGGGTTGATTCACCCCTCCACTTT
NA | 13 | NA | TRBJ1-6 | TRBV12-5 | CASGTGTLSPLHF | TGTGCTAGTGGAACCGGGACATTGTCACCCCTCCACTTT
NA | 16 | TRBD2 | TRBJ2-3 | TRBV7-3 | CASSLRLAGHTDTQYF | TGTGCCAGCAGCCTCCGACTAGCGGGGCACACAGATACGCAGTATTTT
once | 13 | NA | TRBJ2-7 | TRBV27 | CASSSGSSYEQYF | TGTGCCAGCAGTTCGGGAAGCTCCTACGAGCAGTACTTC
NA | 15 | NA | TRBJ1-5 | TRBV4-1 | CASSQERGGAQPQHF | TGCGCCAGCAGCCAAGAGAGGGGGGGGGCTCAGCCCCAGCATTTT
once | 15 | NA | TRBJ2-4 | TRBV5-4 | CASSLEGGKKNIQYF | TGTGCCAGCAGCTTGGAGGGGGGGAAAAAAAACATTCAGTACTTC
once | 17 | NA | TRBJ2-1 | TRBV27 | CASSLSWGEKIYNEQFF | TGTGCCAGCAGTTTATCGTGGGGGGAAAAAATATACAATGAGCAGTTCTTC
NA | 14 | TRBD1 | TRBJ2-3 | TRBV11-1 | CASSHRGPQDTQYF | TGTGCCAGCAGCCACAGGGGGCCCCAAGATACGCAGTATTTT
NA | 16 | NA | TRBJ1-6 | TRBV9 | CASSVAGGQNNSPLHF | TGTGCCAGCAGCGTAGCTGGTGGGCAGAATAATTCACCCCTCCACTTT
NA | 15 | NA | TRBJ1-2 | TRBV5-4 | CASSLPVTGNYGYTF | TGTGCCAGCAGCTTGCCAGTTACAGGGAACTATGGCTACACCTTC
few | 15 | NA | TRBJ1-5 | TRBV19 | CASTRQTYSNQPQHF | TGTGCCAGTACTCGACAAACCTATAGCAATCAGCCCCAGCATTTT
NA | 15 | TRBD2 | TRBJ2-1 | TRBV6-5 | CASRLLAGGTNEQFF | TGTGCCAGCAGATTACTAGCGGGAGGGACCAATGAGCAGTTCTTC
NA | 13 | TRBD1 | TRBJ1-5 | TRBV27 | CASMGQLNQPQHF | TGTGCCAGCATGGGACAGCTCAATCAGCCCCAGCATTTT
NA | 16 | NA | TRBJ1-5 | TRBV27 | CASSPDRIYSNQPQHF | TGTGCCAGCAGTCCCGACAGGATCTATAGCAATCAGCCCCAGCATTTT
NA | 15 | NA | TRBJ2-2 | TRBV6-5 | CASSYGDSRTGELFF | TGTGCCAGCAGTTACGGAGACAGCCGAACCGGGGAGCTGTTTTTT
few | 16 | NA | TRBJ1-2 | TRBV6-1 | CASSESMKVGGSGYTF | TGTGCCAGCAGTGAATCCATGAAGGTCGGGGGGTCTGGCTACACCTTC
NA | 15 | NA | TRBJ2-1 | TRBV5-1 | CASTDGTFSYNEQFF | TGCGCCAGCACGGACGGGACTTTCTCCTACAATGAGCAGTTCTTC
NA | 16 | TRBD1 | TRBJ2-3 | TRBV6-4 | CASSEGTGRGTDTQYF | TGTGCCAGCAGTGAAGGGACAGGGCGAGGCACAGATACGCAGTATTTT
NA | 14 | NA | TRBJ1-1 | TRBV19 | CASSPRAPNTEAFF | TGTGCCAGTAGCCCACGAGCCCCGAACACTGAAGCTTTCTTT
NA | 14 | NA | TRBJ2-5 | TRBV5-1 | CASSLGLPPETQYF | TGCGCCAGCAGCTTAGGACTGCCCCCAGAGACCCAGTACTTC
NA | 18 | NA | TRBJ2-2 | TRBV18 | CASSLSQPSPSNTGELFF | TGTGCCAGCTCACTTAGCCAGCCCTCCCCCTCGAACACCGGGGAGCTGTTTTTT
NA | 17 | TRBD1 | TRBJ1-4 | TRBV11-3 | CASSAGTGARNDEKLFF | TGTGCCAGCAGCGCCGGGACAGGGGCCAGAAATGATGAAAAACTGTTTTTT
NA | 16 | TRBD1 | TRBJ2-6 | TRBV2 | CASRARTGAGANVLTF | TGTGCCAGCAGGGCCCGGACAGGGGCTGGGGCCAACGTCCTGACTTTC
NA | 12 | NA | TRBJ2-7 | TRBV9 | CASSVDGYEQYF | TGTGCCAGCAGCGTAGACGGCTACGAGCAGTACTTC
many | 15 | TRBD1 | TRBJ1-2 | TRBV5-4 | CASSPRQGANYGYTF | TGTGCCAGCAGCCCAAGACAGGGGGCTAACTATGGCTACACCTTC